This T cell receptor (beta chain) was recovered during a study of blood T cell repertoires in COVID-19. Enrollees, about 18 to 95 years old, lived in approximately 25 US areas. The table came from immunoSEQ multiplex PCR; TCRdb's copy has only in-frame clones and leaves some out. The sample lists 130,000 to 150,000 clones; approximately 88% were seen once. This CDR3 is built from 18 residues. J was trimmed by 6 bases and V by 2 bases; bases with no gene match: 12. CDR1 is SGHRS and CDR2 is YFSETQ in the germline V gene. The chain uses TRBV5-1 and TRBJ2-1; 12 bases fit TRBD1. The source of this sequence is a woman in her 30s with acute COVID-19. The sample was PBMCs or T cells enriched from blood (not recorded which). For the CDR3, the DNA is TGCGCCAGCAGCTTCTTCCCTACCGGGACAGGGGGCTCCAATGAGCAGTTCTTC. The encoded protein is CASSFFPTGTGGSNEQFF.